One and the same sample provided the 18 T cell receptor beta chains below, sequenced in a study of blood T cell repertoires in COVID-19. TCRdb keeps only in-frame clones here, not all; method: immunoSEQ multiplex PCR. The sample includes approximately 220,000 clones, about 84% of them seen just once. Sequenced: PBMCs or T cells enriched from blood (not recorded which). All receptors derive from a woman aged 40-49 years with acute COVID-19.

Regarding this clone: The junction shows a germline mismatch at one end, possibly a read error. The gene calls are TRBV7-7 and TRBJ1-4; D might be TRBD1 (5 bases). This CDR3 contains 15 residues. CDR1 SSHAT and CDR2 FNYEAQ come from the germline V gene (reference sequence). The CDR3 nucleotides are TGTGCTAGCAGTGCGGGACTATCAACTAATGAAAAACTGTTTTTT. Amino acids: CASSAGLSTNEKLFF.

The V call is TRBV11-1, the J call TRBJ1-1; 11 bases line up with TRBD1. Germline values: CDR1 SGHAT, CDR2 FQDESV (reference sequence). The CDR3 is 16 residues long. V shed 5 bases, J shed 1 base, and the junction held 6 bases outside the gene matches. CDR3 residues: CASSEGTGGKNTEAFF. The CDR3 bases are TGTGCCAGCAGCGAGGGGACAGGGGGGAAGAACACTGAAGCTTTCTTT.

For the CDR3, the DNA is TGTGCCAGCTCACCGAATCGTCGCGGGACGGCCAAAAACATTCAGTACTTC. The encoded protein is CASSPNRRGTAKNIQYF. The chain links TRBV18 to TRBJ2-4; TRBD2 might be the D (6 bases). The germline V gene encodes CDR1 KGHSH and CDR2 LQKENI. Deletions cut 3 bases from V and 1 base from J, with 16 bases between. The CDR3 covers 17 residues.

The chain is built from TRBV29-1 and TRBJ1-1, with 7 nucleotides matching TRBD1. Unmatched junction bases numbered 1, after V lost 6 bases and J lost 0 bases. The CDR3 runs 12 residues. CDR1 and CDR2 from the germline V gene are SQVTM and ANQGSEA. For the CDR3, the DNA is TGCAGCGTGGACAGGATGAACACTGAAGCTTTCTTT. Its protein is CSVDRMNTEAFF.

There are a few counts of this clone. The gene calls are TRBV7-6 and TRBJ1-5, with 12 bases fitting TRBD1. V lost 0 bases, J lost 7 bases, and 1 base stayed unmatched. Germline V lookup: CDR1 SGHVS, CDR2 FNYEAQ. This CDR3 spans 15 amino acids. The CDR3 coding sequence is TGTGCCAGCAGCTTAGCGGGACAGGGGGCCCAGCCCCAGCATTTT. Translating gives CASSLAGQGAQPQHF.

V gene TRBV28 combines with J gene TRBJ2-1; D possibly corresponds to TRBD1 (6 bases). The V end lost 3 bases, the J end lost 3 bases, and 21 bases lay between the germline ends. The V gene's germline CDR1 is MDHEN and CDR2 SYDVKM. The CDR3 contains 18 residues. The CDR3 bases are TGTGCCAGCAGTTTCCCTCGAAATACAGGGTTTGGCTACAATGAGCAGTTCTTC. It is translated as CASSFPRNTGFGYNEQFF.

This CDR3 reads CASSESSGVAGYNEQFF. DNA for the CDR3: TGCGCCAGCAGTGAGTCATCAGGGGTAGCGGGCTACAATGAGCAGTTCTTC. V is TRBV10-1 and J is TRBJ2-1, with D possibly matching TRBD2 (7 bases). V dropped 0 bases and J dropped 3 bases, with 15 bases sitting between them. In germline, CDR1 is WNHNN, CDR2 SYGVQD (reference sequence). The CDR3 contains 17 residues.

This clone was counted only a few times. V gene TRBV29-1 combines with J gene TRBJ2-3; D may be TRBD1 (6 bases). The germline V gene has CDR1 SQVTM and CDR2 ANQGSEA. The V and J ends lost 5 bases and 2 bases respectively, with 14 bases between them. CDR3 length: 14 residues. For the CDR3, the DNA is TGCAGCGTTTCCCGGGACACCGTCACAGATACGCAGTATTTT. Its translation is CSVSRDTVTDTQYF.

V is TRBV12-3 or TRBV12-4 and J is TRBJ1-2; no clear D. This CDR3 contains 11 residues. V was shortened by 5 bases and J by 4 bases, with 5 bases between the two germline ends. The CDR3 spells CASSGIYGYTF. The CDR3 DNA is TGTGCCAGCAGTGGCATCTATGGCTACACCTTC.

The gene calls are TRBV6-5 and TRBJ1-5; D call uncertain. The CDR3 has 13 residues. The germline CDR1 and CDR2 sequences are MNHEY and SVGAGI. V lost 0 bases and J 7 bases, leaving 7 bases between the germline ends. The CDR3 loop is CASSYSSGQPQHF. In nucleotides, the CDR3 is TGTGCCAGCAGTTACTCGAGCGGACAGCCCCAGCATTTT.

This clone was recorded many times. The chain joins TRBV7-8 to TRBJ1-2; 8 nucleotides agree with TRBD1. Losses at the gene ends were 2 bases for V and 2 bases for J; bases not matched to a gene: 4. The CDR3 spans 15 residues. CDR1 is SGHVS, CDR2 FQNEAQ, per germline. The CDR3 spells CASSLFTGGNYGYTF. Here the CDR3 DNA reads TGTGCCAGCAGCTTATTCACAGGGGGAAACTATGGCTACACCTTC.

The gene calls are TRBV30 and TRBJ1-3; 9 bases map to TRBD1. Losses at the gene ends were 6 bases for V and 2 bases for J; bases not matched to a gene: 5. Germline CDR1 GTSNPN, CDR2 SVGIG (reference sequence). The CDR3 runs 14 residues. In nucleotides, the CDR3 is TGTGCCTGCCCACAGGGGGCAGCTGGAAACACCATATATTTT. Protein: CACPQGAAGNTIYF. The full variable domain, rest sourced from reference TRBV30 and TRBJ1-3, is SQTIHQWPATLVQPVGSPLSLECTVEGTSNPNLYWYRQAAGRGLQLLFYSVGIGQISSEVPQNLSASRPQDRQFILSSKKLLLSDSGFYLCACPQGAAGNTIYFGEGSWLTVV.

J is TRBJ1-1 and V is TRBV19; no clear D. There are 14 residues in the CDR3. Deletions cut 6 bases from V and 0 bases from J, with 11 bases between. Germline V gives CDR1 LNHDA, CDR2 SQIVND (reference sequence). Here the CDR3 DNA reads TGTGCCAGTAGGTTTGGGAGCATGAACACTGAAGCTTTCTTT. This translates into CASRFGSMNTEAFF.

The chain has TRBV5-4 and TRBJ2-2; 7 bases are a match to TRBD1. With V trimmed by 4 bases and J by 6 bases, 9 bases remained unmatched. The CDR3 spans 15 residues. The germline CDR1 and CDR2 sequences are SGHNT and YYREEE (reference sequence). CDR3 protein: CASSRGTGVAGELFF. Written as DNA, the CDR3 is TGTGCCAGCAGCCGGGGAACAGGGGTGGCCGGGGAGCTGTTTTTT.

The rearrangement joins TRBV20-1 to TRBJ1-1; D ambiguous. There are 14 residues in the CDR3. CDR1 is DFQATT, CDR2 SNEGSKA, per germline (reference sequence). The V gene lost 3 bases and the J gene lost 3 bases, with 14 bases spanning the gap. As DNA, the CDR3 is TGCAGTGCTAGTCCCGGGATTGGGGACACTGAAGCTTTCTTT. Translated: CSASPGIGDTEAFF.

The chain couples TRBV5-1 to TRBJ2-3; 7 bases map to TRBD1. CDR3 length: 15 residues. Germline assignment: CDR1 SGHRS and CDR2 YFSETQ. Trimming removed 7 bases from V and 3 bases from J; junction bases left unmatched: 11. The CDR3 nucleotides are TGCGCCAGCGGCAAGACAGGGAACCCTACAGATACGCAGTATTTT. As protein: CASGKTGNPTDTQYF.

The chain links TRBV28 to TRBJ2-2; 12 bases line up with TRBD1. Germline V gene sequence: CDR1 MDHEN, CDR2 SYDVKM. The V and J ends lost 7 bases and 1 base, in that order; junction bases with no gene match: 7. The CDR3 covers 17 residues. The DNA for the CDR3 is TGTGCCAGCAACCCCGGGACAGGGGGCGTGAACACCGGGGAGCTGTTTTTT. Translating gives CASNPGTGGVNTGELFF.

This clone was seen a handful of times. The rearrangement joins TRBV9 to TRBJ2-1, with D possibly TRBD1 on 7 matching bases. The CDR3 contains 15 residues. Germline-derived CDR1 and CDR2 are SGDLS and YYNGEE. V was pared by 2 bases and J by 3 bases, with 12 bases between. CDR3 coding DNA: TGTGCCAGCAGCGTTGCGGGACAGTTCTACAATGAGCAGTTCTTC. This codes for CASSVAGQFYNEQFF.